This TCR beta chain appears in the sequencing data of a study of blood T cells in healthy people across ages. Findings and caveats of the study: The study found more naive CD4+ cells and higher diversity in long-lived than aged donors. CMV status of donors was not determined, possibly confounding expanded clonotype changes.

Drawn from each donor were about 9 milliliters of peripheral blood. A J-beta primer mix and a sample-barcoded 5' primer were used in a second PCR of about 7 to 12 cycles. Through a template-switch adaptor with 12 random nucleotides, each cDNA molecule received a tag. TCRdb recomputed calls from the 5' RACE reads with MiXCR, one row per CDR3 protein. The profile covers fewer than 950,000 distinct CDR3 sequences, with under 40% appearing a single time and approximately 12% taken by the ten largest. The CDR3 loop spans 16 amino acids. V gave up 5 bases and J gave up 7 bases; unmatched junction bases: 15. The germline V gene encodes CDR1 DFQATT and CDR2 SNEGSKA (reference sequence). A few counts support this clonotype. Its antigen is currently unknown.

Specimen: blood. The chain is built from TRBV20-1 and TRBJ2-1; 9 nucleotides align to TRBD1. This clonotype was obtained from a man aged 18 to 30 in good health. The CDR3 here is CSAAGTGRTHGNEQFF. CDR3 bases: TGCAGTGCTGCCGGGACAGGGAGGACACACGGGAATGAGCAGTTCTTC.